This TCR beta chain was identified in a study of CD8+CD57+ T cells in acquired aplastic anemia. Looking at the study overall: DNA from sorted CD4+ and CD8+ cells averaged around 3.2 ug. Healthy CD8+ samples averaged around 10 million reads. Study-level points and caveats: In common between the patients and the controls were approximately 30 CD8+ CDR3 sequences.

In this sample, this clonotype turned up many times. Its antigen is unidentified. Genomic DNA served as template for TCR beta VDJ and CDR3 profiling. TCRdb called the reads again in MiXCR, with one record for every CDR3 protein. The repertoire consists of about 180,000 distinct CDR3 sequences, with around half occurring once and the leading ten covering approximately 2.9%. The sample taken for sequencing was sorted CD4+, CD8+, or CD8+CD57+ T cells (not recorded which) from PBMCs. The source is a human donor in good health.

In DNA, the CDR3 is TGTGCCAGCAGCCTCCGCCGGGACAATGAGCAGTTCTTC. This encodes CASSLRRDNEQFF. The gene calls are TRBV7-2 and TRBJ2-1, with unresolved D. The CDR3 totals 13 residues. In germline, CDR1 is SGHTA, CDR2 FQGNSA. Trimming took off 5 bases at V and 5 bases at J, with 10 bases between the two ends.